The clone carrying this T cell receptor beta chain shows up as medium-sized by frequency. Its antigen is currently unknown. The CDR3 runs to 17 residues. Germline CDR1 SQVTM, CDR2 ANQGSEA. This entry belongs to a study of human CD8 memory T cell subsets. TPEX cells were CCR7+ PD-1+ TIGIT+ early memory CD8+ T cells with exhausted-like traits. The RNA's source was duplicate vials of under 160,000 sorted CD8+ T cells per subset. Findings and limits, study-wide: Chao1-based estimation suggested that stem-like memory T cells exhibit greater diversity than precursor exhausted T cells.

Production of TCR beta libraries used UMI-labeled 5' RACE as the method. TCRdb re-called the 5' RACE reads and shows each CDR3 protein once, DNA omitted. The ten most abundant clones cover roughly 14% of a sample with 8,300 or so distinct CDR3 sequences. The chain couples TRBV29-1 to TRBJ2-7; TCRdb proposes TRBD1, but this gene call is untestable without DNA. Sequencing was done on a sample of CD8+ T cells from PBMCs. The clonotype comes from a human donor in good health. CDR3: CSVVGSVAGVSSYEQYF.